The 25 T cell receptor beta chains reported below all come from one sample, sequenced in a study of blood T cell repertoires in COVID-19. Assay used: immunoSEQ multiplex PCR; TCRdb lists only in-frame clones, some missing. Among some 120,000 clones listed, approximately 88% were seen once. The sample consisted of peripheral blood. These receptors all come from a man aged 50 or older with acute or convalescent COVID-19.

The chain is built from TRBV11-2 and TRBJ2-2; D possibly corresponds to TRBD2 (5 bases). CDR3 length: 16 residues. V lost 5 bases to trimming and J lost 0 bases, with 13 bases between them. Germline V gene lookup returns CDR1 SGHAT and CDR2 FQNNGV. This CDR3 is CASSRAQRSNTGELFF. CDR3 nucleotides: TGTGCCAGCAGCCGGGCGCAGCGGTCGAACACCGGGGAGCTGTTTTTT.

The V gene is TRBV18, the J gene TRBJ2-1; TRBD2 aligns across 8 bases. The CDR3 loop spans 16 amino acids. V was pared by 2 bases and J by 5 bases, with 8 bases of the junction left unmatched. CDR1 and CDR2 from the germline V gene are KGHSH and LQKENI. The CDR3 DNA reads TGTGCCAGCTCACCAGTGGGCCTAGCGGGTAACAATGAGCAGTTCTTC. Its translation is CASSPVGLAGNNEQFF.

The chain links TRBV5-4 to TRBJ2-1; no reliable D call. Per germline, CDR1 SGHNT and CDR2 YYREEE (reference sequence). The CDR3 is 11 residues long. Trimming left V 2 bases short and J 8 bases short, with 5 bases between. The CDR3 bases are TGTGCCAGCAGCTTTGGCTATGAGCAGTTCTTC. Its protein is CASSFGYEQFF.

The chain employs TRBV18 and TRBJ1-2, with D possibly matching TRBD1 (5 bases). Trimming removed 6 bases at V and 7 bases at J, with 12 bases between. From germline, CDR1 is KGHSH and CDR2 LQKENI. This CDR3 contains 12 residues. The CDR3 region has the DNA TGTGCCAGCTCGCCCGACAGATTTGGCTACACCTTC. Its protein is CASSPDRFGYTF.

The DNA for the CDR3 is TGTGCCAGCAGCCATTGGAAGGGGAAAGCCTCTGGCTACACCTTC. Its protein is CASSHWKGKASGYTF. The V call is TRBV14, the J call TRBJ1-2; D may be TRBD1 (5 bases). V gave up 3 bases and J gave up 7 bases, with 18 bases separating them. The germline CDR1 and CDR2 sequences are SGHDN and FVKESK. The CDR3 extends over 15 amino acids.

The V and J genes are TRBV6-5 and TRBJ1-2; perhaps TRBD1 as D (5 bases). The CDR3 covers 14 residues. Deletions cut 3 bases from V and 8 bases from J, with 16 bases between. Germline V gene lookup returns CDR1 MNHEY and CDR2 SVGAGI. CDR3 DNA sequence: TGTGCCAGCAGTTATTCGACAGATAATCGGGGCTACACCTTC. Translating it yields CASSYSTDNRGYTF.

The chain joins TRBV19 to TRBJ1-5; 8 nucleotides align to TRBD1. Germline CDR1 is LNHDA and CDR2 is SQIVND (reference sequence). V trimming: 6 bases; J trimming: 3 bases; junction bases outside the gene matches: 10. The CDR3 is 16 amino acids. The DNA of the CDR3 is TGTGCCAGTAGCCGGACAGGGCAAAGCCACAATCAGCCCCAGCATTTT. This encodes CASSRTGQSHNQPQHF.

The rearrangement links TRBV19 to TRBJ1-3, with 11 bases lining up with TRBD1. The length of the CDR3 is 17 residues. The germline gives CDR1 LNHDA, CDR2 SQIVND (reference sequence). V lost 3 bases to trimming and J lost 4 bases; unmatched junction nucleotides: 8. The CDR3 nucleotides are TGTGCCAGTAGTATCCCTCTGGACAGGGGGCTAGGAAACACCATATATTTT. It is translated as CASSIPLDRGLGNTIYF.

This rearrangement joins TRBV30 to TRBJ1-2; no definite D call. This CDR3 is 14 amino acids long. CDR1 and CDR2 (germline): GTSNPN, SVGIG (reference sequence). Trimming stripped 2 bases from V and 5 bases from J, with 15 bases between. The CDR3 protein is CAWSPDGVRYGYTF. The DNA of the CDR3 is TGTGCCTGGAGTCCTGACGGGGTTCGGTATGGCTACACCTTC.

The rearrangement joins TRBV28 to TRBJ2-2; D is possibly TRBD1 (5 bases). Germline assignment: CDR1 MDHEN and CDR2 SYDVKM. The CDR3 totals 13 residues. With 2 bases removed from V and 5 bases from J, the gap between germline ends came to 6 bases. CDR3 sequence: CASSLRGTGELFF. The CDR3 region has the DNA TGTGCCAGCAGTTTAAGGGGAACCGGGGAGCTGTTTTTT. The full variable domain, completed using reference TRBV28 and TRBJ2-2, is DVKVTQSSRYLVKRTGEKVFLECVQDMDHENMFWYRQDPGLGLRLIYFSYDVKMKEKGDIPEGYSVSREKKERFSLILESASTNQTSMYLCASSLRGTGELFFGEGSRLTVL.

The chain couples TRBV6-2 or TRBV6-3 to TRBJ2-2; D uncertain. CDR1 is MNHEY, CDR2 SVGEGT, per germline. The CDR3 contains 13 residues. Trimming took off 0 bases at V and 6 bases at J, with 5 bases between the two ends. CDR3 protein: CASSYSAAGELFF. CDR3 nucleotide sequence: TGTGCCAGCAGTTACTCGGCGGCCGGGGAGCTGTTTTTT.

This clone was observed once. The chain recombines TRBV7-2 with TRBJ1-5; D uncertain. This CDR3 contains 13 residues. The V gene's germline CDR1 is SGHTA and CDR2 FQGNSA. Trimming pared 5 bases from V and 0 bases from J, leaving 5 bases between. CDR3 in amino acids: CASSPNSNQPQHF. In DNA, the CDR3 is TGTGCCAGCAGCCCCAATAGCAATCAGCCCCAGCATTTT.

The chain is built from TRBV19 and TRBJ1-5; no clear D. The V gene's germline CDR1 is LNHDA and CDR2 SQIVND (reference sequence). The CDR3 loop spans 15 amino acids. Between the trimmed V and J ends, which lost 10 bases and 0 bases, there was a span of 16 bases. In DNA, the CDR3 is TGTGCCACCCGGGAGCCACCTTATAGCAATCAGCCCCAGCATTTT. Translating it yields CATREPPYSNQPQHF.

The CDR3 DNA sequence: TGTGCCAGTAGTATACAGCTGCTTGAGGGCAATCAGCCCCAGCATTTT. Translating gives CASSIQLLEGNQPQHF. The chain uses TRBV19 and TRBJ1-5, with no clear D. Trimming cost V 2 bases and J 2 bases, with 13 bases left between them. CDR1 is LNHDA, CDR2 SQIVND, per germline (reference sequence). The CDR3 length is 16 residues.

The V gene is TRBV4-1, the J gene TRBJ2-4, with D possibly being TRBD2 (5 bases). With 4 bases removed from V and 7 bases from J, the gap between germline ends came to 14 bases. Looked up from germline, CDR1 is MGHRA and CDR2 is YSYEKL. The CDR3 contains 14 residues. The DNA for the CDR3 is TGCGCCAGCAGCCCACCGGGAATTGGGAACATTCAGTACTTC. Its translation is CASSPPGIGNIQYF.

This clone was observed a few times. The chain has TRBV2 and TRBJ2-1; 8 positions agree with TRBD1. Germline V gene lookup returns CDR1 SNHLY and CDR2 FYNNEI. There are 15 residues in the CDR3. V shed 5 bases and J 1 base; nucleotides not matched to a gene: 4. In nucleotides, the CDR3 is TGTGCCAGCAGTTTAGGACAGGGATCCTACAATGAGCAGTTCTTC. It yields the protein CASSLGQGSYNEQFF.

The V gene is TRBV5-4, the J gene TRBJ2-2, with a possible D match to TRBD2 (5 bases). V was pared by 0 bases and J by 1 base, with 7 bases between. Germline loops: CDR1 SGHNT, CDR2 YYREEE (reference sequence). The CDR3 is made up of 15 amino acids. The CDR3 here is CASSLARGNTGELFF. DNA for the CDR3: TGTGCCAGCAGCTTGGCCCGGGGGAACACCGGGGAGCTGTTTTTT.

The chain has TRBV6-6 and TRBJ1-5; TRBD1 might be the D (5 bases). Trimming cost V 2 bases and J 1 base, with 12 bases left between them. The CDR3 totals 16 residues. CDR1 MNHNY and CDR2 SVGAGI come from the germline V gene (reference sequence). This CDR3 is CASSYPFQGSNQPQHF. The DNA of the CDR3 is TGTGCCAGCAGTTACCCCTTCCAGGGAAGCAATCAGCCCCAGCATTTT.

The rearrangement links TRBV18 to TRBJ2-7; possible D gene TRBD1, 6 bases. Trimming shortened V by 2 bases and J by 4 bases, and 6 bases separated the two germline ends. The CDR3 covers 12 residues. Germline-derived CDR1 and CDR2 are KGHSH and LQKENI. The CDR3 spells CASSPGQYEQYF. The CDR3 DNA reads as TGTGCCAGCTCACCAGGACAGTACGAGCAGTACTTC.

This clone occurred once. This chain uses TRBV4-1 with TRBJ2-3, with TRBD1 matching 8 bases. This CDR3 has 15 residues. Trimming took 4 bases from V and 3 from J; bases not matched to a gene: 6. Germline V CDR1 and CDR2: MGHRA, YSYEKL. The CDR3, as DNA: TGCGCCAGCAGCCTCCTGGACAGGGTGACAGATACGCAGTATTTT. This encodes CASSLLDRVTDTQYF.

The chain has TRBV10-2 and TRBJ1-5; the D gene is possibly TRBD1 (6 bases). Looked up from germline, CDR1 is WSHSY and CDR2 is SAAADI. The CDR3 is 13 residues long. V lost 3 bases and J lost 4, with 7 bases in between. The CDR3 DNA reads as TGCGCCAGCAGTGAACAGGGTAATCAGCCCCAGCATTTT. The encoded protein is CASSEQGNQPQHF.

The rearrangement joins TRBV11-2 to TRBJ2-5; TRBD1 matches 12 bases. This CDR3 is built from 15 residues. Trimming at V came to 5 bases and at J to 5 bases, leaving 6 bases not matched to a gene. Looked up from germline, CDR1 is SGHAT and CDR2 is FQNNGV. The CDR3 protein is CASSLGTGGAETQYF. The CDR3 region has the DNA TGTGCCAGCAGCCTCGGGACAGGGGGCGCGGAGACCCAGTACTTC.

This clone turned up a few times. The J gene is TRBJ2-1, the V gene TRBV9, with TRBD2 identical over 8 bases. The CDR3 runs 15 residues. V lost 3 bases to trimming and J lost 3 bases; unmatched junction nucleotides: 5. CDR1 and CDR2 (germline): SGDLS, YYNGEE. CDR3 protein: CASSERLAIYNEQFF. DNA of the CDR3: TGTGCCAGCAGCGAACGACTAGCGATCTACAATGAGCAGTTCTTC. The variable domain in full, with the rest retrieved from reference TRBV9 and TRBJ2-1, is DSGVTQTPKHLITATGQRVTLRCSPRSGDLSVYWYQQSLDQGLQFLIQYYNGEERAKGNILERFSAQQFPDLHSELNLSSLELGDSALYFCASSERLAIYNEQFFGPGTRLTVL.

The chain carries TRBV24-1 and TRBJ2-2, with 8 bases matching TRBD1. CDR1 and CDR2 from the germline V gene are KGHDR and SFDVKD. This CDR3 is built from 17 residues. Unmatched junction bases numbered 9, after V lost 0 bases and J lost 7 bases. CDR3 nucleotide sequence: TGTGCCACCAGTGATTTGCATGGACAGGGCTTCGGCGGGGAGCTGTTTTTT. It is translated as CATSDLHGQGFGGELFF.

The chain recombines TRBV30 with TRBJ1-2; 7 bases are shared with TRBD1. This CDR3 is 15 amino acids long. The V segment lost 0 bases and the J segment 4 bases; nucleotides outside the gene matches: 8. CDR1 is GTSNPN, CDR2 SVGIG, per germline (reference sequence). CDR3 sequence: CAWSVLSTGVYGYTF. The CDR3 DNA is TGTGCCTGGAGTGTACTATCTACAGGGGTCTATGGCTACACCTTC.